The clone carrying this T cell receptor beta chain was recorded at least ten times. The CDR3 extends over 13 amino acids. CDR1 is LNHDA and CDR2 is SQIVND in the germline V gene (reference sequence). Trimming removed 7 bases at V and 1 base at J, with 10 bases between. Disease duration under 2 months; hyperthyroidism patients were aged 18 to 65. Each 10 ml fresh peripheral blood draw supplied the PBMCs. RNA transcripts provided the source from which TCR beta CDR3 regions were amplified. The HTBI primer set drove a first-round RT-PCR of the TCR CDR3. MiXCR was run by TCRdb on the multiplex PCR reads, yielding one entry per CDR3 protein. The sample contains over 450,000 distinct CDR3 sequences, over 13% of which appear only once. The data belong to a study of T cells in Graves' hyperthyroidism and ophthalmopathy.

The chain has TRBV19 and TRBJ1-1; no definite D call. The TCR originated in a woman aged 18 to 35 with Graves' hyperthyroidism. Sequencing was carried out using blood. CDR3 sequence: CASTHSPNTEAFF. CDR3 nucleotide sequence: TGTGCCAGTACCCACAGCCCGAACACTGAAGCTTTCTTT.